A single sample is the source of the 12 T cell receptor beta chains below, sequenced in a study of long-term antiretroviral therapy in people with HIV. Sequencing used immunoSEQ v3.0 at survey level. Only in-frame clones appear in the TCRdb table, and some are missing; sequencing was by immunoSEQ multiplex PCR. The sample has 20,000 to 25,000 clones, 70% to 80% seen once. Sequenced here: unsorted PBMCs, sampled around 1.7 years before starting antiretroviral therapy. These receptors were taken from a woman aged 40 to 50 with HIV.

The chain carries TRBV30 and TRBJ2-3; TRBD2 matches at 10 bases. Germline V gives CDR1 GTSNPN, CDR2 SVGIG (reference sequence). The V gene end was trimmed by 4 bases and the J gene end by 6 bases; junction bases not matched to a gene: 7. This CDR3 has 14 amino acids. The CDR3: CAWILAGGMDTQYF. The CDR3 region has the DNA TGTGCCTGGATATTAGCGGGAGGTATGGATACGCAGTATTTT.

This clone turned up a few times. The chain employs TRBV7-9 and TRBJ1-1; 9 positions agree with TRBD1. CDR1 is SEHNR, CDR2 FQNEAQ, per germline (reference sequence). The CDR3 covers 17 residues. Unmatched junction bases numbered 15, after V lost 6 bases and J lost 4 bases. The CDR3 protein is CASSPRGTGTGSTEAFF. The CDR3 DNA follows: TGTGCCAGCAGTCCGCGGGGGACCGGGACAGGGAGCACTGAAGCTTTCTTT.

The chain recombines TRBV11-2 with TRBJ2-5; no clear D gene. The CDR3 is made up of 16 amino acids. Trimming cost V 1 base and J 5 bases, with 17 bases left between them. Germline CDR1 SGHAT, CDR2 FQNNGV. The CDR3 bases are TGTGCCAGCAGCTTAGGCTCAGCCCCGATCCGGGAGACCCAGTACTTC. Translated: CASSLGSAPIRETQYF.

V usage is TRBV19 and J usage is TRBJ2-1; TRBD2 matches 11 bases. The CDR3 spans 16 residues. With 6 bases clipped from V and 9 bases from J, the junction kept 13 bases outside the gene matches. Germline loops: CDR1 LNHDA, CDR2 SQIVND (reference sequence). The CDR3 sequence: CASSAQLAGEGPEQFF. Written as DNA, the CDR3 is TGTGCCAGTAGCGCGCAACTAGCGGGAGAAGGGCCTGAGCAGTTCTTC.

This clone was picked up one time. The rearrangement links TRBV7-8 to TRBJ2-5; unclear D gene. The CDR3 is made up of 15 amino acids. Looked up from germline, CDR1 is SGHVS and CDR2 is FQNEAQ. V was clipped by 2 bases and J by 4 bases, with 14 bases between them. CDR3 coding DNA: TGTGCCAGCAGCTTAATCGATAGGTCCCCAGAGACCCAGTACTTC. Protein sequence: CASSLIDRSPETQYF.

The chain is built from TRBV6-1 and TRBJ2-1; TRBD2 matches at 13 bases. Trimming cost V 1 base and J 7 bases; bases outside gene matches: 4. This CDR3 region has 16 residues. The germline V gene encodes CDR1 MNHNS and CDR2 SASEGT. The CDR3 spells CASSEGLAGGGNEQFF. The CDR3 bases are TGTGCCAGCAGTGAAGGACTAGCGGGGGGAGGTAATGAGCAGTTCTTC.

The J gene is TRBJ2-1, the V gene TRBV15, with D uncertain. Between the trimmed V and J ends, which lost 1 base and 0 bases, there was a span of 13 bases. The CDR3 is 17 amino acids. Germline CDR1 LNHNV, CDR2 YYDKDF (reference sequence). The CDR3: CATSRGRQTSSYNEQFF. The DNA of the CDR3 is TGTGCCACCAGCAGAGGGCGGCAGACGAGCTCCTACAATGAGCAGTTCTTC.

The chain couples TRBV7-8 to TRBJ2-3; 7 bases align to TRBD2. Trimming cost V 5 bases and J 3 bases; bases outside gene matches: 5. The CDR3 is 14 amino acids. CDR1 SGHVS and CDR2 FQNEAQ come from the germline V gene. CDR3 nucleotides: TGTGCCAGCAGCGATAGGGACTATACAGATACGCAGTATTTT. This gives the protein CASSDRDYTDTQYF.

This clone appeared a single time. The chain combines TRBV12-2 with TRBJ2-7; the table's D call of TRBD2 was not tested on the DNA. TRBV12-2 is a recognized pseudogene. The length of the CDR3 is 12 residues. The CDR3 DNA reads TGTGCAAGTCGCCGGACTCCTGGCGAGCAGTACTTC. It specifies CASRRTPGEQYF.

The V call is TRBV27, the J call TRBJ1-5, with D uncertain. This CDR3 has 15 amino acids. The V gene's germline CDR1 is MNHEY and CDR2 SMNVEV (reference sequence). V lost 5 bases to trimming and J lost 0 bases, with 11 bases between them. The CDR3, as DNA: TGTGCCAGCAGTCCCGTCAGGATTAGCAATCAGCCCCAGCATTTT. Amino acids: CASSPVRISNQPQHF.

The chain joins TRBV7-9 to TRBJ2-2, with a weak D call TRBD2 (6 bases). The V end lost 6 bases, the J end lost 5 bases, and 16 bases lay between the germline ends. CDR1 is SEHNR and CDR2 is FQNEAQ in the germline V gene (reference sequence). The CDR3 extends over 15 amino acids. The chain's CDR3 is CASSGRRDRTGELFF. CDR3 coding DNA: TGTGCCAGCAGTGGCCGGAGGGACCGGACCGGGGAGCTGTTTTTT. The entire variable domain, with the rest obtained from reference TRBV7-9 and TRBJ2-2, is as follows: DTGVSQNPRHKITKRGQNVTFRCDPISEHNRLYWYRQTLGQGPEFLTYFQNEAQLEKSRLLSDRFSAERPKGSFSTLEIQRTEQGDSAMYLCASSGRRDRTGELFFGEGSRLTVL.

The chain links TRBV6-1 to TRBJ2-5, with a possible D match to TRBD1 (6 bases). The V and J ends lost 4 bases and 0 bases respectively, with 15 bases between them. The CDR3 extends over 16 amino acids. CDR1 and CDR2 (germline): MNHNS, SASEGT. The CDR3 here is CASSAFGGGYQETQYF. CDR3 DNA sequence: TGTGCCAGCAGTGCCTTTGGGGGCGGGTACCAAGAGACCCAGTACTTC.